This T cell receptor beta chain comes out of a study of blood T cell repertoires in COVID-19. Study at large: Samples of COVID-19 (acute and convalescent) were obtained from the United States, Italy and Spain.

Authors' methods: Reference gene primer amplification gave nucleated cell count estimates. Here immunoSEQ multiplex PCR was the method, and the copy in TCRdb shows in-frame clones only, minus some. That table supplies the V and J calls and clone size; D and trimming were determined from the DNA. Counted here are some 400,000 clones, 75% to 90% occurring once; the ten biggest clones make up around 1.1%. This CDR3 has 15 residues. Per the germline V gene, CDR1 is SEHNR and CDR2 is FQNEAQ (reference sequence). The ends lost 1 base at V and 6 bases at J; junction bases unmatched: 8. The chain carries TRBV7-9 and TRBJ1-2; 7 bases map to TRBD1. Sequencing was performed on PBMCs or T cells enriched from blood (not recorded which). The sequence came from a man aged 25 to 40 who had recovered from COVID-19. The CDR3 DNA is TGTGCCAGCAGCTTAGTCTTAGGGGGCGTGCATGGCTACACCTTC. It encodes CASSLVLGGVHGYTF.